Given below is one T cell receptor beta chain in context. Its cognate antigen is unknown. Before sequencing, viral peptide pools were used by the ViraFEST assay to expand antigen-specific CD4+ T cells. With more than 9 days of culture completed, CD4+ T cells were isolated. None of the vaccinated had previously contracted SARS-CoV-2, and their nucleocapsid antibodies tested negative. CDR1 SGHAT and CDR2 FQNNGV come from the germline V gene. The CDR3 has 15 amino acids. V lost 0 bases and J 3 bases, leaving 9 bases between the germline ends. This entry belongs to a study of vaccination effects on CD4 cells after COVID-19. The table came from immunoSEQ multiplex PCR; TCRdb's copy has only in-frame clones and leaves some out. This table holds about 73,000 clones, approximately 72% found once.

The chain is built from TRBV11-2 and TRBJ2-1, with D unclear. The starting material was CD4+ T cells from PBMCs cultured with HCoV-NL63 spike peptides, obtained before COVID-19 vaccination. This clonotype originated in a human donor who received a COVID-19 vaccine. CDR3 DNA: TGTGCCAGCAGCTTAGATTTGGGGATCTACAATGAGCAGTTCTTC. This gives the protein CASSLDLGIYNEQFF. Full variable domain (outside the CDR3, taken from reference TRBV11-2 and TRBJ2-1): EAGVAQSPRYKIIEKRQSVAFWCNPISGHATLYWYQQILGQGPKLLIQFQNNGVVDDSQLPKDRFSAERLKGVDSTLKIQPAKLEDSAVYLCASSLDLGIYNEQFFGPGTRLTVL.